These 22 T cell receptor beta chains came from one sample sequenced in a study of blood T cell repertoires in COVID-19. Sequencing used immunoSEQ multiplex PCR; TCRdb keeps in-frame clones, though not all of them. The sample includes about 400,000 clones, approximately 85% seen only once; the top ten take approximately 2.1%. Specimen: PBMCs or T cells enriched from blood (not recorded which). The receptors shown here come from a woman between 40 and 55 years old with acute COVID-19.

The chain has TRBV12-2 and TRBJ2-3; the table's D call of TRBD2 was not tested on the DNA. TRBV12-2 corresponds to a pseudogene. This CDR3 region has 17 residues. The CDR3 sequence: CASRLITSGGCTDTQYF. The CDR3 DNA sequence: TGTGCAAGTCGCTTGATTACTAGCGGGGGCTGCACAGATACGCAGTATTTT.

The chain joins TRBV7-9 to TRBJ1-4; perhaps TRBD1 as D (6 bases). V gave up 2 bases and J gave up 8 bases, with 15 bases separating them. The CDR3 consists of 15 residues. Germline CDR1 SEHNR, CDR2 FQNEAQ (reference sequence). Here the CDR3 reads CASSLLSGEREKLFF. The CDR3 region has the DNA TGTGCCAGCAGCTTACTTTCAGGGGAGAGGGAAAAACTGTTTTTT.

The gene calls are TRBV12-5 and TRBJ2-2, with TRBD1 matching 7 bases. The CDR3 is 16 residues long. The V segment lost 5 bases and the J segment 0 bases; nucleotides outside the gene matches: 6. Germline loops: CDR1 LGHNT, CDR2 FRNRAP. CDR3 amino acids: CASGPRDRSNTGELFF. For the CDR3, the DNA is TGTGCTAGTGGTCCCCGGGACAGATCGAACACCGGGGAGCTGTTTTTT.

The CDR3 region is CASSEETQPQHF. CDR3 DNA sequence: TGTGCCAGCAGTGAAGAGACACAGCCCCAGCATTTT. V and J are TRBV2 and TRBJ1-5; D gene ambiguous. Germline lookup yields CDR1 SNHLY and CDR2 FYNNEI. The CDR3 totals 12 residues. Trimming took 1 base from V and 7 from J, leaving 5 bases between them.

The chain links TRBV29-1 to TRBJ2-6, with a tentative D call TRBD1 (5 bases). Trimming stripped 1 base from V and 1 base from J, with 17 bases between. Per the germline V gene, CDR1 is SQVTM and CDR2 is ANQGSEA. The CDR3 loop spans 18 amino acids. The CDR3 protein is CSVEAGVGVRSGANVLTF. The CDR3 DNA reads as TGCAGCGTTGAAGCTGGGGTAGGGGTCCGTTCTGGGGCCAACGTCCTGACTTTC. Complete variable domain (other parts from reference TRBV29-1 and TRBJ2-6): SAVISQKPSRDICQRGTSLTIQCQVDSQVTMMFWYRQQPGQSLTLIATANQGSEATYESGFVIDKFPISRPNLTFSTLTVSNMSPEDSSIYLCSVEAGVGVRSGANVLTFGAGSRLTVL.

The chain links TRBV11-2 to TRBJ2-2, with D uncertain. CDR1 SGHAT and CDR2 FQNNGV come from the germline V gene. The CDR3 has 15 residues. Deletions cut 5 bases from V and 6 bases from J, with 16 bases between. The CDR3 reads CASSRTGGEAGELFF. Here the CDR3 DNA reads TGTGCCAGCAGCCGTACGGGTGGTGAGGCCGGGGAGCTGTTTTTT.

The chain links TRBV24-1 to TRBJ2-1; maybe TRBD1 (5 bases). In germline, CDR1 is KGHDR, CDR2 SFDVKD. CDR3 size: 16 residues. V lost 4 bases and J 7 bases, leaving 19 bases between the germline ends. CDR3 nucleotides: TGTGCCACCAGTGACGCTCAGGGTCATACGAAGAATGAGCAGTTCTTC. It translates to CATSDAQGHTKNEQFF.

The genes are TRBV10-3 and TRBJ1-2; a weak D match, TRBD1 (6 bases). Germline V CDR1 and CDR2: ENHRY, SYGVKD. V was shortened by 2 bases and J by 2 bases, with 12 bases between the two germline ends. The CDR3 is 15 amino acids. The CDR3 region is CAISEELDSNYGYTF. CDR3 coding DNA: TGTGCCATCAGTGAGGAATTGGACAGCAACTATGGCTACACCTTC.

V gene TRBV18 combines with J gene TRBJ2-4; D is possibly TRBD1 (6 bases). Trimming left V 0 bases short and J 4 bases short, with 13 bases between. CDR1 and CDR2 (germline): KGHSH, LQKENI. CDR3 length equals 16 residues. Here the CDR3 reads CASSPPMGDTKNIQYF. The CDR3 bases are TGTGCCAGCTCACCACCTATGGGGGACACAAAAAACATTCAGTACTTC.

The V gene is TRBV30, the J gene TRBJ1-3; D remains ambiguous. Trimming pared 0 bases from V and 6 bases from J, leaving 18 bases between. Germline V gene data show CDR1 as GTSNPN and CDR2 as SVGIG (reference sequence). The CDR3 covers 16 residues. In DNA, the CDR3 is TGTGCCTGGAGTGTACCCGGGGTAGAAAATACAAACACCATATATTTT. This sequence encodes CAWSVPGVENTNTIYF.

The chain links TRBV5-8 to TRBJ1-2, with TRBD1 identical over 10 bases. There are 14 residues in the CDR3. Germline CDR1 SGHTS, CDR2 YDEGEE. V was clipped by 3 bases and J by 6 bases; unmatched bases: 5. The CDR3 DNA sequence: TGTGCCAGCAGCTGGTCCGGGACAGGGGATGGCTACACCTTC. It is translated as CASSWSGTGDGYTF.

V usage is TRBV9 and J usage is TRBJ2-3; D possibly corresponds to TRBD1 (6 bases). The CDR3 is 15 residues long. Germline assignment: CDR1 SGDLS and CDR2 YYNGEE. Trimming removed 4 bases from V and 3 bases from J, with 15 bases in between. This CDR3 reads CASSPQQGWTDTQYF. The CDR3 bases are TGTGCCAGCAGCCCTCAACAGGGTTGGACAGATACGCAGTATTTT. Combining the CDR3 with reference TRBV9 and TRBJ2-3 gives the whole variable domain DSGVTQTPKHLITATGQRVTLRCSPRSGDLSVYWYQQSLDQGLQFLIQYYNGEERAKGNILERFSAQQFPDLHSELNLSSLELGDSALYFCASSPQQGWTDTQYFGPGTRLTVL.

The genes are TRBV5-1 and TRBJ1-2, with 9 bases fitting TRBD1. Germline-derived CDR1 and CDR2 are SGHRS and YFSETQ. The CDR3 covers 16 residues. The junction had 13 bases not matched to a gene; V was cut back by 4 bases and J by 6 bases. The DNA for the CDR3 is TGCGCCAGCAGCGATCCGCGAGGGACAGGGTTGGATGGCTACACCTTC. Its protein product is CASSDPRGTGLDGYTF.

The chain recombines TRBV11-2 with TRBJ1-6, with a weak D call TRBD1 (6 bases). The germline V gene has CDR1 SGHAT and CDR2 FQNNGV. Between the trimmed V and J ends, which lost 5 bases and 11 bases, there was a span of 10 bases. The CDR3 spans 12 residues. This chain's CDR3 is CASSLRGTPLHF. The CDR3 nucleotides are TGTGCCAGCAGCCTCAGGGGTACACCCCTCCACTTT.

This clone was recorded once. The CDR3 bases are TGTGCCAGCAGCTTAGCAGGGACAGCCCAAGAGACCCAGTACTTC. Its protein is CASSLAGTAQETQYF. The rearrangement links TRBV7-2 to TRBJ2-5, with 7 positions matching TRBD1. Trimming cost V 0 bases and J 1 base; bases outside gene matches: 2. CDR1 and CDR2 (germline): SGHTA, FQGNSA. The CDR3 is made up of 15 amino acids.

The CDR3 reads CASSYTVSNTEAFF. CDR3 DNA: TGTGCCAGCAGTTACACGGTCTCGAACACTGAAGCTTTCTTT. The chain employs TRBV6-5 and TRBJ1-1; D gene uncertain. V was shortened by 2 bases and J by 1 base, with 8 bases between the two germline ends. Germline loops: CDR1 MNHEY, CDR2 SVGAGI. The CDR3 runs to 14 residues.

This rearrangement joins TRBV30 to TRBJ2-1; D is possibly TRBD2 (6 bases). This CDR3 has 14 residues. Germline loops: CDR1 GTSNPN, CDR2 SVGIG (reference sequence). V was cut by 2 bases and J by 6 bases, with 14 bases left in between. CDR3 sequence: CAWSSGGAPNEQFF. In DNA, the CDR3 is TGTGCCTGGAGTTCCGGCGGGGCACCCAATGAGCAGTTCTTC.

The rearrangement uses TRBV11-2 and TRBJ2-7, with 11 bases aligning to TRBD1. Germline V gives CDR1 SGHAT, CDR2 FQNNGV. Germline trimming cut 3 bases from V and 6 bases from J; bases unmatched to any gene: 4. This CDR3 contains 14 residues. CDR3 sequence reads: CASSFPGTGGEQYF. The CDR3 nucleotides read TGTGCCAGCAGCTTTCCCGGGACAGGGGGCGAGCAGTACTTC.

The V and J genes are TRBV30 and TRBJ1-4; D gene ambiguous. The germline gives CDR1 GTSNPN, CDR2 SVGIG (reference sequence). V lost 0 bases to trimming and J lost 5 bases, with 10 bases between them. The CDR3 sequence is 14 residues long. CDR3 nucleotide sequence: TGTGCCTGGAGTGTCGGCGGAACGAATGAAAAACTGTTTTTT. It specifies CAWSVGGTNEKLFF.

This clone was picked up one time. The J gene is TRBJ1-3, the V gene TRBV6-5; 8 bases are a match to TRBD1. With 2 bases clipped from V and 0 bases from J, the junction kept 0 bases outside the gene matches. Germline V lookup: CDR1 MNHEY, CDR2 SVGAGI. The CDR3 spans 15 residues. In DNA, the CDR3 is TGTGCCAGCAGTTACGACAGGGGCTCTGGAAACACCATATATTTT. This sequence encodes CASSYDRGSGNTIYF.

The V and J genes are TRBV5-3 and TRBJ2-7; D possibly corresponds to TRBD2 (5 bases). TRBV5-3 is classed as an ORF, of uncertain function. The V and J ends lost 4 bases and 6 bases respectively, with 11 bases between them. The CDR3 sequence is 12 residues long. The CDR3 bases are TGTGCCAGAAGCGATACCCTAGCCGAGCAGTACTTC. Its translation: CARSDTLAEQYF.

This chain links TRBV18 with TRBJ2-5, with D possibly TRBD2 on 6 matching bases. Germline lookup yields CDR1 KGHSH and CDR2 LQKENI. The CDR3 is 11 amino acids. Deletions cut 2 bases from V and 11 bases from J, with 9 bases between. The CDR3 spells CASSPSGLQYF. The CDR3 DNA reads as TGTGCCAGCTCACCATCGGGACTTCAGTACTTC.